A selection of T cell receptor beta chains follows, all from one sample in a study of ipilimumab plus nivolumab after autologous stem cell transplantation. Clones were sequenced by immunoSEQ multiplex PCR, and TCRdb holds only the in-frame ones, with some missing. There are 10,000 to 15,000 clones in the sample; more than 70% occur only once, and over 15% lies in the top ten. Sample: PBMCs, taken in a trial of ipilimumab plus nivolumab as post-transplant consolidation. These receptors were obtained from a male donor with diffuse large B-cell lymphoma. CDR3s include the opening cysteine and the closing phenylalanine or tryptophan. D genes are given only for firm matches. Clone size appears in some rows only: once, few, many, or a class for an expanded clone.

TRBJ2-7 . TRBD2 TRBV10-2 TGCGCCAGCACTCACAGCGGGAGAACGGACGAGCAGTACTTC CASTHSGRTDEQYF
TRBJ1-5 . TRBD1 TRBV7-3 TGTGCCAGCAGCTCCGGGACAGTCAATCAGCCCCAGCATTTT CASSSGTVNQPQHF
TRBJ2-5 . . TRBV7-2 TGTGCCAGCAGCTTAGGACAGCAAGAGACCCAGTACTTC CASSLGQQETQYF
TRBJ2-2 once . TRBV2 TGTGCCAGCAGGGCCTTGAACACCGGGGAGCTGTTTTTT CASRALNTGELFF
TRBJ1-5 . TRBD1 TRBV10-1 TGCGCCAGCAGTGAGCCTGCGACAGGGGGCCCGGGCAATCAGCCCCAGCATTTT CASSEPATGGPGNQPQHF
TRBJ1-2 . . TRBV6-5 TGTGCCAGCAGTTACTTCAGGGAGGACTATGGCTACACCTTC CASSYFREDYGYTF
TRBJ1-3 . . TRBV15 TGTGCCACCAGCAGAGTAAGAGGTGCAGGGAGCTCTGGAAACACCATATATTTT CATSRVRGAGSSGNTIYF
TRBJ1-1 . . TRBV10-3 TGTGCCGTCAGGAGCAGGCAGATGAACACTGAAGCTTTCTTT CAVRSRQMNTEAFF
TRBJ1-4 few . TRBV11-2 TGTGCCAGCAGCAGAGGCGGGGACAAACTGTTTTTT CASSRGGDKLFF
TRBJ2-7 few . TRBV29-1 TGCAGCGTTGAGACGAGGGGGGTCTCCTACGAGCAGTACTTC CSVETRGVSYEQYF
TRBJ2-1 . TRBD2 TRBV15 TGTGCCACCAGCAGCCGACTAGCGGTGGACAATGAGCAGTTCTTC CATSSRLAVDNEQFF
TRBJ2-2 . TRBD1 TRBV19 TGTGCCAGTAGTGCCCGGGACAGATACACCGGGGAGCTGTTTTTT CASSARDRYTGELFF
TRBJ2-3 . . TRBV7-2 TGTGCCAGCAGCTTCCTCAGGGGCTCTAACACAGATACGCAGTATTTT CASSFLRGSNTDTQYF
TRBJ2-5 . TRBD1 TRBV7-3 TGTGCCAGCAGCTTGGGGACAGGGGATTTTGGGGGTGAGACCCAGTACTTC CASSLGTGDFGGETQYF
TRBJ2-1 . . TRBV7-8 TGTGCCAGCAGCTCGGGTATCGGGCAGAGGATCCAACAGTTCTTC CASSSGIGQRIQQFF
TRBJ1-2 . TRBD1 TRBV28 TGTGCCAGCAGTTTTGCCAACCCTGGACAGGGAGATTTAGGCTACACCTTC CASSFANPGQGDLGYTF
TRBJ1-2 . TRBD1 TRBV2 TGTGCCAGCAGTGAAGGGACAGGACAAAGGAACTATGGCTACACCTTC CASSEGTGQRNYGYTF
TRBJ2-3 . . TRBV27 TGTGCCAGCAGTTCGGGCTTTAGGGCAGATACGCAGTATTTT CASSSGFRADTQYF
TRBJ2-3 . . TRBV10-2 TGCGCCAGCAGTGAGTTAGATACGCAGTATTTT CASSELDTQYF
TRBJ2-1 once TRBD2 TRBV10-2 TGCGCCAGTACTAGCGGGGAATACAATGAGCAGTTCTTC CASTSGEYNEQFF
TRBJ1-1 . . TRBV7-3 TGTGCCAGCAGCTTAGGGGGGGCACCTCAGGCTTTCTTT CASSLGGAPQAFF
TRBJ1-1 . . TRBV6-1 TGTGCCTTACAGGGGAACACTGAAGCTTTCTTT CALQGNTEAFF
TRBJ2-2 . . TRBV5-4 TGTGCCAGCAGCTCACTCAATCGGGCCACAAACACCGGGGAGCTGTTTTTT CASSSLNRATNTGELFF
TRBJ2-7 . TRBD2 TRBV11-2 TGTGCCAGCAGCCTTCTGACTAGCGGGGGGCCGAGCTCCTACGAGCAGTACTTC CASSLLTSGGPSSYEQYF
TRBJ2-5 . TRBD1 TRBV23-1 TGCGCCAGCAGTAGTGGACAGGGACGAGAGACCCAGTACTTC CASSSGQGRETQYF
TRBJ2-6 . . TRBV19 TGTGCCAGTAGTAGACGAGTTTCTGGGGCCAACGTCCTGACTTTC CASSRRVSGANVLTF
TRBJ1-2 medium-sized TRBD1 TRBV4-1 TGCGCCAGCAGCCAAGAGCTGGACAGGGGGGGCTATGGCTACACCTTC CASSQELDRGGYGYTF
TRBJ1-4 few . TRBV10-3 TGCGCCTCAACGGGACACCTCAATGAAAAACTGTTTTTT CASTGHLNEKLFF
TRBJ2-7 . TRBD1 TRBV6-1 TGTGCCAGCAGTGAGGGGACAGGGGGGACGGGGGAGCAGTACTTC CASSEGTGGTGEQYF
TRBJ1-5 . . TRBV19 TGTGCCAGTAGTATACTACGGGGTCAGCCCCAGCATTTT CASSILRGQPQHF
TRBJ2-3 . TRBD1 TRBV6-5 TGTGCCAGCAGTTACCTAAGGGACAGTACGCAGTATTTT CASSYLRDSTQYF
TRBJ2-7 . . TRBV7-9 TGTGCCAGCAGCCCGGGGGACAGACCCCTGGGGGAGCAGTACTTC CASSPGDRPLGEQYF
TRBJ2-3 few . TRBV27 TGTGCCAGCAGTTTAGCGTACACAGATACGCAGTATTTT CASSLAYTDTQYF
TRBJ1-1 . . TRBV25-1 TGTGCCAGCAGTGAATCAGGTCGGACTGAAGCTTTCTTT CASSESGRTEAFF
TRBJ1-3 . . TRBV5-8 TGTGCCAGCAGCTTGTATGCCAGGGCTGGAAACACCATATATTTT CASSLYARAGNTIYF
TRBJ2-7 . TRBD1 TRBV6-6 TGTGCCAGCAGTTACCCTGGACAGGGCACCTACGAGCAGTACTTC CASSYPGQGTYEQYF
TRBJ2-7 . . TRBV5-8 TGTGCCAGCAGCTCCTTCAGGGGGGGGCATTACGAGCAGTACTTC CASSSFRGGHYEQYF
TRBJ2-1 once TRBD2 TRBV5-1 TGCGCCAGCAGCCCACTAGGCGGGAGGGCTCCCAATGAGCAGTTCTTC CASSPLGGRAPNEQFF
TRBJ2-6 . . TRBV11-3 TGTGCCAGCAGCCGATCGGCAGGGGAGAACCCTGGGGCCAACGTCCTGACTTTC CASSRSAGENPGANVLTF
TRBJ2-7 . . TRBV5-6 TGTGCCAGCAGCTTGGCCTCCTCCTACGAGCAGTACTTC CASSLASSYEQYF
TRBJ1-6 . TRBD1 TRBV5-1 TGCGCCAGCAGCTTGGACAGGGGAAAGTCACCCCTCCACTTT CASSLDRGKSPLHF
TRBJ2-5 medium-sized TRBD1 TRBV19 TGTGCCAGTAGTAAAGGACAGGGAGCAGAGACCCAGTACTTC CASSKGQGAETQYF